This T cell receptor (beta chain) stems from a study of blood T cell repertoires in COVID-19. Study processing details: Estimation of nucleated cell counts relied on the amplification of reference gene primers. The repertoire was sequenced with immunoSEQ multiplex PCR; TCRdb's copy has only in-frame clones and lacks some. The V and J calls and clone size are taken from that table; D and trimming were inferred from the DNA. The sample gives some 160,000 clones, 65% to 85% of which show up once; approximately 10% is in the top ten. This clone was counted a few times. The material sequenced was peripheral blood. This TCR came from a man aged 70-80 years with active or convalescent COVID-19.

In DNA, the CDR3 is TGTGCCAGCAGCTTAGTGCCACAGGGGACTGAAGCTTTCTTT. Amino acid sequence: CASSLVPQGTEAFF. The V gene is TRBV7-2, the J gene TRBJ1-1, with 7 bases that match TRBD1. CDR1 and CDR2 (germline): SGHTA, FQGNSA. There are 14 residues in the CDR3. J lost 5 bases, V lost 1 base, and 4 bases had no gene match.